This TCR beta chain was sequenced for a study of PD-1 blockade in classical Hodgkin lymphoma. Produced via immunoSEQ multiplex PCR; TCRdb's table is partial and in-frame only. This table has approximately 43,000 clones, more than 85% appearing once. All trial patients relapsed after autologous stem cell transplantation. Germline loops: CDR1 MNHEY, CDR2 SVGAGI. This CDR3 has 12 residues. The V end lost 6 bases, the J end lost 6 bases, and 8 bases lay between the germline ends. Remarks on this clone: Its antigen is as yet unknown.

Findings and caveats of the study: CD4+ TCR diversity, unlike CD8+, rose significantly by C4D1. Complete responders entered with baseline diversity on par with newly diagnosed patients, the results showed. Possible causes of repertoire differences, disease activity or prior therapy, remain undefined.

This chain joins TRBV6-5 and TRBJ2-2; weak D call: TRBD1 (6 bases). Specimen: peripheral blood mononuclear cells (PBMCs), collected before the second cycle of nivolumab. The source is a human donor with classical Hodgkin lymphoma. CDR3 bases: TGTGCCAGCAGCCCAGGGGCCGGGGAGCTGTTTTTT. It is translated as CASSPGAGELFF.